Presented here are 20 T cell receptor beta chains from one specimen sequenced in a study of T cells after yellow fever vaccination. In TCRdb, the 5' RACE reads were re-called with MiXCR into one record per CDR3 protein. The sample comprises some 350,000 distinct CDR3 sequences, approximately 10% of which are singletons, and about 17% rests with the top ten. Source: PBMCs, taken on the day of the first yellow fever vaccination. These receptors all stem from a man aged 18 to 29 who received the YFV17D yellow fever vaccine.

The chain is built from TRBV20-1 and TRBJ2-7, with a weak D call TRBD1 (6 bases). CDR3 length: 14 residues. Trimming stripped 3 bases from V and 7 bases from J, with 19 bases between. Per germline, CDR1 DFQATT and CDR2 SNEGSKA (reference sequence). CDR3 sequence reads: CSASGRTDTGEQYV. The CDR3 DNA follows: TGCAGTGCTAGTGGTCGGACAGACACAGGAGAGCAGTACGTC.

This clonotype was seen a few times. This chain joins TRBV11-2 and TRBJ1-6; D is perhaps TRBD1 (5 bases). Per the germline V gene, CDR1 is SGHAT and CDR2 is FQNNGV. Trimming pared 2 bases from V and 7 bases from J, leaving 15 bases between. The CDR3 has 16 residues. The DNA of the CDR3 is TGTGCCAGCAGCTTATGGGCAGGGAGGAAGAATTCACCCCTCCACTTT. It yields the protein CASSLWAGRKNSPLHF. The full variable domain, with the rest looked up from reference TRBV11-2 and TRBJ1-6, is EAGVAQSPRYKIIEKRQSVAFWCNPISGHATLYWYQQILGQGPKLLIQFQNNGVVDDSQLPKDRFSAERLKGVDSTLKIQPAKLEDSAVYLCASSLWAGRKNSPLHFGNGTRLTVT.

This sequence joins TRBV18 and TRBJ2-7; D not resolved. Looked up from germline, CDR1 is KGHSH and CDR2 is LQKENI. CDR3 size: 13 residues. With 1 base removed from V and 4 bases from J, the gap between germline ends came to 8 bases. For the CDR3, the DNA is TGTGCCAGCTCACCACGGGCCGATTACGAGCAGTACGTC. Amino acid sequence: CASSPRADYEQYV.

This clonotype was picked up a small number of times. The chain uses TRBV4-2 and TRBJ2-1, with unresolved D. The V gene lost 0 bases and the J gene lost 12 bases, with 12 bases spanning the gap. Germline assignment: CDR1 LGHNA and CDR2 YNFKEQ. This CDR3 is 13 amino acids long. CDR3 residues: CASSQDVQASQFF. The CDR3 coding sequence is TGTGCCAGCAGCCAAGATGTCCAGGCCTCGCAGTTCTTC.

The chain has TRBV5-5 and TRBJ1-4, with TRBD1 identical over 7 bases. The CDR3 spans 15 residues. The J segment lost 5 bases and the V segment lost 4 bases, leaving 8 bases of the junction unmatched. Germline V lookup: CDR1 SGHKS, CDR2 YYEKEE (reference sequence). The CDR3 loop is CASSPGTAINEKLFF. CDR3 nucleotide sequence: TGTGCCAGCAGCCCAGGGACAGCTATAAATGAAAAACTGTTTTTT.

The chain has TRBV7-9 and TRBJ2-7; tentatively, D is TRBD1 or TRBD2 (5 bases each). The CDR3 runs 12 residues. Per germline, CDR1 SEHNR and CDR2 FQNEAQ (reference sequence). V gave up 3 bases and J gave up 4 bases, with 7 bases separating them. Here the CDR3 reads CASSFGAYEQYV. CDR3 DNA: TGTGCCAGCAGCTTCGGGGCGTACGAGCAGTACGTC.

The gene calls are TRBV5-1 and TRBJ2-1; TRBD2 agrees at 10 bases. The J segment lost 3 bases and the V segment lost 0 bases, leaving 9 bases of the junction unmatched. The CDR3 totals 18 residues. CDR1 is SGHRS and CDR2 is YFSETQ in the germline V gene. CDR3 sequence (DNA): TGCGCCAGCAGCTTGGCCTCCTCTAGCGGGGGACACTACAATGAGCAGTTCTTC. Its protein product is CASSLASSSGGHYNEQFF. Full variable domain (missing parts from reference TRBV5-1 and TRBJ2-1): KAGVTQTPRYLIKTRGQQVTLSCSPISGHRSVSWYQQTPGQGLQFLFEYFSETQRNKGNFPGRFSGRQFSNSRSEMNVSTLELGDSALYLCASSLASSSGGHYNEQFFGPGTRLTVL.

CDR3 nucleotide sequence: TGCAGTGCTAGTCTGACCGGACTCACAGATACGCAGTATTTT. It translates to CSASLTGLTDTQYF. The V gene is TRBV20-1, the J gene TRBJ2-3; TRBD2 might be the D (5 bases). Trimming pared 3 bases from V and 2 bases from J, leaving 12 bases between. CDR3 length: 14 residues. CDR1 DFQATT and CDR2 SNEGSKA come from the germline V gene (reference sequence).

This clonotype was seen a handful of times. The chain carries TRBV7-6 and TRBJ2-7; tentative D call: TRBD1 (5 bases). The germline V and J ends were trimmed by 5 bases and 4 bases, with 15 bases remaining between them. The germline gives CDR1 SGHVS, CDR2 FNYEAQ. The CDR3 has 14 residues. The CDR3 region has the DNA TGTGCCAGCAGCACCGGACATCTAATTTACGAGCAGTACTTC. Protein: CASSTGHLIYEQYF.

This clonotype was observed a few times. CDR3 nucleotides: TGTGCCAGCAGTGGAGATAGCGGAGCTACTTCCTACAATGAGCAGTTCTTC. It yields the protein CASSGDSGATSYNEQFF. The gene calls are TRBV25-1 and TRBJ2-1; possibly TRBD2 for D (6 bases). V was shortened by 4 bases and J by 1 base, with 17 bases between the two germline ends. Germline V gene data show CDR1 as MGHDK and CDR2 as SYGVNS. The CDR3 sequence is 17 residues long.

Here the CDR3 reads CAISERDRRGYNEQFF. CDR3 DNA sequence: TGTGCCATCAGTGAGAGGGACAGGAGGGGGTACAATGAGCAGTTCTTC. This chain connects TRBV10-3 to TRBJ2-1; 8 nucleotides align to TRBD1. Germline lookup yields CDR1 ENHRY and CDR2 SYGVKD. V trimming: 2 bases; J trimming: 4 bases; junction bases outside the gene matches: 7. The CDR3 is made up of 16 amino acids.

The chain combines TRBV7-2 with TRBJ1-4; no clear D gene. V was shortened by 10 bases and J by 0 bases, with 15 bases between the two germline ends. The CDR3 runs 15 residues. CDR1 is SGHTA, CDR2 FQGNSA, per germline. CDR3 in DNA: TGTGCCACCTCTAAACAGAGCTCAACTAATGAAAAACTGTTTTTT. Its translation is CATSKQSSTNEKLFF.

The chain has TRBV4-3 and TRBJ2-1; 9 bases match TRBD2. CDR1 and CDR2 from the germline V gene are LGHNA and YSLEER. This CDR3 is 16 amino acids long. V was clipped by 0 bases and J by 3 bases; unmatched bases: 3. CDR3 loop: CASSQEAAGGYNEQFF. Written as DNA, the CDR3 is TGCGCCAGCAGCCAAGAAGCAGCGGGGGGCTACAATGAGCAGTTCTTC.

The table lists this clonotype with many counts. At one boundary the junction diverges from the germline segment, which might be a read error. The genes are TRBV5-1 and TRBJ2-1; possible D gene TRBD2, 6 bases. Looked up from germline, CDR1 is SGHRS and CDR2 is YFSETQ. The CDR3 runs 16 residues. The CDR3 sequence is CASSLGAGSSYNEQFF. CDR3 in DNA: TGTGCCAGCAGCTTGGGTGCGGGAAGCTCCTACAATGAGCAGTTCTTC.

This chain links TRBV14 with TRBJ2-3; D is unresolved. The CDR3 is made up of 14 amino acids. V lost 4 bases, J lost 5 bases, and 13 bases lay in between. CDR1 is SGHDN and CDR2 is FVKESK in the germline V gene. The DNA of the CDR3 is TGTGCCAGCAGCCCTCAACGCATAAGAGATACGCAGTATTTT. Translation gives CASSPQRIRDTQYF.

Only a few counts were recorded for this clonotype. This sequence joins TRBV12-3 or TRBV12-4 and TRBJ2-5; D possibly uses TRBD1 or TRBD2 (5 bases each). Trimming shortened V by 4 bases and J by 2 bases, and 17 bases separated the two germline ends. The CDR3 is made up of 16 amino acids. The CDR3 protein is CASSSFARGEQETQYF. In DNA, the CDR3 is TGTGCCAGCAGTTCCTTCGCGAGGGGAGAACAAGAGACCCAGTACTTC.

The chain is built from TRBV20-1 and TRBJ2-2; D is possibly TRBD1 or TRBD2 (6 bases each). V was pared by 5 bases and J by 4 bases, with 20 bases between. Germline CDR1 and CDR2: DFQATT and SNEGSKA (reference sequence). This CDR3 has 16 amino acids. The CDR3 sequence: CSAPQGGSVSTGELFF. The CDR3 DNA sequence: TGCAGTGCTCCCCAAGGGGGGAGCGTGAGCACCGGGGAGCTGTTTTTT.

This clonotype was seen more than once but under ten times. The chain recombines TRBV20-1 with TRBJ2-5; perhaps TRBD2 as D (5 bases). The CDR3 consists of 13 residues. Per the germline V gene, CDR1 is DFQATT and CDR2 is SNEGSKA (reference sequence). V lost 1 base, J lost 5 bases, and 11 bases lay in between. For the CDR3, the DNA is TGCAGTGCTAGAGGGCTAGCCGACGAGACCCAGTACTTC. It specifies CSARGLADETQYF.

This clonotype has just a few counts. The chain combines TRBV5-1 with TRBJ2-1, with 9 bases aligning to TRBD1. The junction had 1 base not matched to a gene; V was cut back by 3 bases and J by 6 bases. This CDR3 spans 13 amino acids. The germline CDR1 and CDR2 sequences are SGHRS and YFSETQ. CDR3 residues: CASSSQGANEQFF. In DNA form, the CDR3 reads TGCGCCAGCAGCTCACAGGGGGCCAATGAGCAGTTCTTC.

In its sample, this clonotype was seen many times. This chain connects TRBV12-3 or TRBV12-4 to TRBJ2-2; D gene uncertain. The V and J ends lost 2 bases and 8 bases respectively, with 12 bases between them. CDR3 length: 14 amino acids. The chain's CDR3 is CASSLRLRRGELFF. The CDR3 DNA reads TGTGCCAGCAGTTTAAGGCTCCGACGAGGGGAGCTGTTTTTT.